This TCR beta chain derives from a study of T cells in localized non-small cell lung cancer. The CDR3 is 14 residues long. The V end was cut by 0 bases, the J end by 6 bases, with 12 bases between. Germline-derived CDR1 and CDR2 are SGHRS and YFSETQ. Sequencing used immunoSEQ multiplex PCR; TCRdb keeps in-frame clones, though not all of them. The sample lists 25,000 to 30,000 clones; roughly 90% were seen once. The source of this sequence is a woman between 35 and 70 years old with stage III lung adenocarcinoma. This rearrangement joins TRBV5-1 to TRBJ1-2; perhaps TRBD1 as D (5 bases). This sample comprised peripheral blood mononuclear cells, obtained before any cancer treatment. CDR3 DNA: TGCGCCAGCAGCTTGGAGAGGGGAGTGGATGGCTACACCTTC. It specifies CASSLERGVDGYTF.